This TCR beta chain was captured in a study of cytomegalovirus exposure and HLA in healthy donors. General study results and limits: Analysis was performed later, and it showed HLA-associated TCR beta chains to be more clonally expanded than equally common others. Previous analysis showed most TCR beta V segments were productive about 87% or about 30% of the time. TCR association rates varied by HLA locus in a later analysis, with DRB1 highest and HLA-C lowest.

The germline gives CDR1 MNHNS, CDR2 SASEGT. The CDR3 has 15 amino acids. V was pared by 8 bases and J by 1 base, with 7 bases of the junction left unmatched. Primers: 60 Vbeta forward and 13 Jbeta reverse. Some clones are missing from TCRdb's copy, which holds only in-frame ones; the method was immunoSEQ multiplex PCR. The data show roughly 120,000 clones, roughly four fifths seen once. Comments on this clone: What it binds is unknown.

This TCR came from a woman aged 60-70 years in good health and CMV-seropositive. V usage is TRBV6-1 and J usage is TRBJ2-7, with 11 bases fitting TRBD1. What was sequenced was PBMCs. This chain's CDR3 is CASLPGQGASYEQYF. The CDR3 bases are TGTGCCAGCTTACCAGGACAGGGGGCATCCTACGAGCAGTACTTC.